These 10 T cell receptor beta chains share one sample of origin, sequenced in a study of regulatory T cells in long-lasting Graves disease. Sequencing libraries for TCR beta were prepared with iRepertoire HTBI primers and Arm-PCR of CDR3 regions. A single record per CDR3 protein comes from TCRdb applying MiXCR to the multiplex PCR reads. The sample includes a few hundred thousand distinct CDR3 sequences, roughly 13% seen only once; the top ten take over 7.5%. Time point described: newly diagnosed GD, antithyroid drugs for less than 3 months. PBMC RNA was the source of the TCR library. The data were also submitted as part of a second study, on T cells in Graves' hyperthyroidism and ophthalmopathy.

Sample: peripheral blood mononuclear cells (PBMCs), taken at new diagnosis, from a patient treated with antithyroid drugs. The origin of the receptors is a man aged 30 to 45 with Graves disease.

This clonotype has at least ten counts. The rearrangement joins TRBV28 to TRBJ2-1; 7 nucleotides match TRBD2. The CDR3 loop spans 16 amino acids. V trimming: 5 bases; J trimming: 7 bases; junction bases outside the gene matches: 14. The germline CDR1 and CDR2 sequences are MDHEN and SYDVKM. The CDR3 is CASSGRLAGVRNEQFF. CDR3 coding DNA: TGTGCCAGCAGTGGACGCCTCGCGGGAGTAAGAAATGAGCAGTTCTTC. Looking up the rest from reference TRBV28 and TRBJ2-1 gives the full variable domain: DVKVTQSSRYLVKRTGEKVFLECVQDMDHENMFWYRQDPGLGLRLIYFSYDVKMKEKGDIPEGYSVSREKKERFSLILESASTNQTSMYLCASSGRLAGVRNEQFFGPGTRLTVL.

Note on this clonotype: This may stem from a read error, because a much larger clone lies one nucleotide away. The chain recombines TRBV12-3 or TRBV12-4 with TRBJ2-1, with unresolved D. V lost 7 bases, J lost 8 bases, and 18 bases lay in between. This CDR3 has 14 residues. The CDR3 DNA reads TGTGCCAGCAATTTTCGTCCGCCGGTCGATGAGCAGTTCTTC. Protein: CASNFRPPVDEQFF.

The sample holds many counts of this clonotype. The chain combines TRBV12-3 or TRBV12-4 with TRBJ2-7; 10 bases map to TRBD1. V was clipped by 4 bases and J by 0 bases; unmatched bases: 6. The CDR3 totals 16 residues. The CDR3: CASSSVRDRGSYEQYF. Here the CDR3 DNA reads TGTGCCAGCAGTTCCGTTCGGGACAGGGGCTCCTACGAGCAGTACTTC.

This clonotype was recorded a few times. This chain connects TRBV19 to TRBJ1-2; 9 nucleotides match TRBD1. J lost 4 bases, V lost 6 bases, and 6 bases had no gene match. The germline CDR1 and CDR2 sequences are LNHDA and SQIVND (reference sequence). The CDR3 is 14 amino acids. The chain's CDR3 is CASSRTGALYGYTF. The CDR3 DNA sequence: TGTGCCAGTAGCAGGACAGGGGCCCTCTATGGCTACACCTTC.

This clonotype was seen ten or more times. The rearrangement joins TRBV28 to TRBJ1-4, with D unclear. The CDR3 totals 12 residues. V lost 5 bases and J lost 8, with 9 bases in between. Germline V gene lookup returns CDR1 MDHEN and CDR2 SYDVKM. The CDR3 protein is CASSGPIEKLFF. The CDR3 nucleotides are TGTGCCAGCAGTGGGCCGATCGAAAAACTGTTTTTT.

This clonotype was observed at least ten times. This sequence joins TRBV6-1 and TRBJ2-6; D is uncertain. The CDR3 extends over 13 amino acids. Trimming removed 8 bases at V and 1 base at J, with 6 bases between. The germline V gene has CDR1 MNHNS and CDR2 SASEGT. This CDR3 is CASGPSGANVLTF. CDR3 bases: TGTGCCAGCGGTCCATCTGGGGCCAACGTCCTGACTTTC.

This rearrangement joins TRBV27 to TRBJ2-3; D tentatively reads TRBD1 or TRBD2 (5 bases each). CDR3 length equals 16 residues. The V gene's germline CDR1 is MNHEY and CDR2 SMNVEV (reference sequence). Between the trimmed V and J ends, which lost 2 bases and 2 bases, there was a span of 14 bases. The CDR3 coding sequence is TGTGCCAGCAGTTTACGGCAGGGACGACTCACAGATACGCAGTATTTT. It yields the protein CASSLRQGRLTDTQYF.

This clonotype was seen just once. Possible read error: a much larger clone is one base away. The chain is built from TRBV7-2 and TRBJ2-1, with 13 bases that match TRBD2. This CDR3 has 16 residues. Germline V gene sequence: CDR1 SGHTA, CDR2 FQGNSA. V shed 2 bases and J 7 bases; nucleotides not matched to a gene: 5. The CDR3 DNA reads TGTACCAGCAGCTTAAGGGGACTAGCGGGATTGAATGAGCAGTTCTTC. This translates into CTSSLRGLAGLNEQFF.

As for this clonotype: Given a far larger clone just one base away, this is likely a sequencing read error. The gene calls are TRBV12-3 or TRBV12-4 and TRBJ2-1; TRBD1 is a possible D gene (6 bases). TRBJ2-5 matches the DNA end more closely, so the J call is doubtful. The CDR3 spans 15 residues. The CDR3 reads CASSFKPWTEEAQYF. The CDR3 nucleotides are TGTGCCAGCAGTTTTAAGCCCTGGACAGAAGAGGCCCAGTACTTC.

This chain joins TRBV6-1 and TRBJ2-5; TRBD2 matches 11 bases. The CDR3 has 16 amino acids. The J segment lost 1 base and the V segment lost 3 bases, leaving 4 bases of the junction unmatched. The germline V gene has CDR1 MNHNS and CDR2 SASEGT. CDR3 nucleotides: TGTGCCAGCAGTGATCTAGCGGGAGGCCTCCAAGAGACCCAGTACTTC. Translation gives CASSDLAGGLQETQYF.